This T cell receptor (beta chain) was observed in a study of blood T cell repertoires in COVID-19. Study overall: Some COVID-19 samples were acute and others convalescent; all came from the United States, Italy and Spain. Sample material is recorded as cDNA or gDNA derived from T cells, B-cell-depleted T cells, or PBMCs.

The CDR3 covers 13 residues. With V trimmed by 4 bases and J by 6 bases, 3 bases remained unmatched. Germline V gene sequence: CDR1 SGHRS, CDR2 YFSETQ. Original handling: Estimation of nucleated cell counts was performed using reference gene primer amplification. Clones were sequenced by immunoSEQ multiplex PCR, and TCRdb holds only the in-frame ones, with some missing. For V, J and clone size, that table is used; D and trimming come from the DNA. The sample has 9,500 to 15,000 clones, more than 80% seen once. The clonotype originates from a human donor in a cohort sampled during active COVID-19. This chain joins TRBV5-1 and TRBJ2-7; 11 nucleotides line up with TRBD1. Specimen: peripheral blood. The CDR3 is CASSRDRGSEQYF. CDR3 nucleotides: TGCGCCAGCAGCCGGGACAGGGGGTCCGAGCAGTACTTC.